This is a list of T cell receptor beta chains from one sample in a study of blood T cells in healthy people across ages. TCRdb re-derived calls from the 5' RACE reads in MiXCR, one entry per CDR3 protein. The sample lists 800,000 or so distinct CDR3 sequences, around half occurring once. Material for sequencing was blood. Every receptor here comes from a man older than 75 in good health. Each CDR3 is given with its conserved first and last residue. The D gene is left open where the match is weak. Only part of the rows carry a size: once, few, many, or a class if the clone is expanded.

D: TRBD1; J: TRBJ1-1; V: TRBV20-1; size: .; DNA: TGCAGTGCTGACCCCCCAACAGGGGCTGAAGCTTTCTTT; CDR3: CSADPPTGAEAFF
D: TRBD2; J: TRBJ2-5; V: TRBV20-1; size: .; DNA: TGCAGTGCTTATCTTAGCGGGAGTGAAGAGACCCAGTACTTC; CDR3: CSAYLSGSEETQYF
D: .; J: TRBJ2-6; V: TRBV28; size: .; DNA: TGTGCCAGCAGTAATCGACAGTACTCTGGGGCCAACGTCCTGACTTTC; CDR3: CASSNRQYSGANVLTF
D: TRBD1; J: TRBJ2-7; V: TRBV27; size: many; DNA: TGTGCCAGCAGTTCGCGACCCGGGACAGGGTTCCACGAGCAGTACTTC; CDR3: CASSSRPGTGFHEQYF
D: .; J: TRBJ2-5; V: TRBV6-2/TRBV6-3; size: .; DNA: TGTGCCACCCTTAGGGACAACCAAGAGACCCAGTACTTC; CDR3: CATLRDNQETQYF
D: .; J: TRBJ2-5; V: TRBV12-3/TRBV12-4; size: .; DNA: TGTGCCAGCACCTGGGGGACATCGGAGACCCAGTACTTC; CDR3: CASTWGTSETQYF
D: .; J: TRBJ2-3; V: TRBV2; size: .; DNA: TGTGCCAGCAGTGGCCGACAGCGGCCAGATACGCAGTATTTT; CDR3: CASSGRQRPDTQYF
D: TRBD1; J: TRBJ2-7; V: TRBV19; size: .; DNA: TGTGCCAGTAGTATTACAGGGACAGGGTTCAACGAGCAGTACTTC; CDR3: CASSITGTGFNEQYF
D: TRBD1; J: TRBJ2-3; V: TRBV6-5; size: .; DNA: TGTGCCAGCAGGCGAGACAGGGGTCGCACAGATACGCAGTATTTT; CDR3: CASRRDRGRTDTQYF
D: .; J: TRBJ2-5; V: TRBV2; size: .; DNA: TGTGCCAGCAGTGCGGCCCGAGAGACCCAGTACTTC; CDR3: CASSAARETQYF
D: TRBD2; J: TRBJ2-7; V: TRBV7-2; size: .; DNA: TGTGCCAGCAGCCTAGATCAAGCGGGAGCAGCCTACAATGAGCAGTACTTC; CDR3: CASSLDQAGAAYNEQYF
D: .; J: TRBJ1-4; V: TRBV7-2; size: .; DNA: TGTGCCAGCAGCTTCCGGTCCCGGGTCGCTAATGAAAAACTGTTTTTT; CDR3: CASSFRSRVANEKLFF
D: .; J: TRBJ2-6; V: TRBV11-2; size: .; DNA: TGTGCCAGCAGCTTAGAACATTCCGTGGCCAACGTCCTGACTTTC; CDR3: CASSLEHSVANVLTF
D: TRBD2; J: TRBJ2-1; V: TRBV7-6; size: .; DNA: TGTGCCAGCAGCTCCCGACAGGGGCTTTTTCTAGCGGGAGTAAGTGTTGAGCGGTTCTTC; CDR3: CASSSRQGLFLAGVSVERFF
D: TRBD1; J: TRBJ1-5; V: TRBV5-1; size: .; DNA: TGCGCCAGCAGCTCTACAGGGGATAGCAATCAGCCCCAGCATTTT; CDR3: CASSSTGDSNQPQHF
D: .; J: TRBJ1-2; V: TRBV29-1; size: .; DNA: TGCAGCGTTGAAGAGGTGGGGGGCTACACCTTC; CDR3: CSVEEVGGYTF
D: .; J: TRBJ2-7; V: TRBV4-3; size: .; DNA: TGCGCCAGCAGCCAAGAGTACGCGTCGAGCTCCTACGAGCAGTACTTC; CDR3: CASSQEYASSSYEQYF
D: TRBD2; J: TRBJ2-7; V: TRBV7-8; size: .; DNA: TGTGCCAGCAGCTTTGCTCTAGCGGGGGACAATGAGCAGTACTTC; CDR3: CASSFALAGDNEQYF
D: TRBD2; J: TRBJ2-7; V: TRBV2; size: few; DNA: TGTGCCAGCAGTACGGGACTACTTGCCTACGAGCAGTACTTC; CDR3: CASSTGLLAYEQYF
D: .; J: TRBJ2-6; V: TRBV20-1; size: .; DNA: TGCAGTGCTCGCGGACGCTCTGGGGCCAACGTCCTGACTTTC; CDR3: CSARGRSGANVLTF
D: .; J: TRBJ2-3; V: TRBV27; size: .; DNA: TGTGCCAGCAGTTTCCAGCGAAGCACAGATACGCAGTATTTT; CDR3: CASSFQRSTDTQYF
D: .; J: TRBJ2-3; V: TRBV5-4; size: .; DNA: TGTGCCAGCAGCTTTGCGGGGAGTGGAGATACGCAGTATTTT; CDR3: CASSFAGSGDTQYF
D: .; J: TRBJ2-1; V: TRBV3-1; size: .; DNA: TGTACCAGCAGCCAAGAAGCACTAGGGTTTGGTCAGTTCTTC; CDR3: CTSSQEALGFGQFF